The T cell receptor (beta chain) described here comes from a study of cytomegalovirus exposure and HLA in healthy donors. Background on the study: Earlier work reported 117 million unique TCR beta sequences from 150 million to 200 million T cells.

The CDR3 has 14 residues. Looked up from germline, CDR1 is ENHRY and CDR2 is SYGVKD. Unmatched junction bases numbered 6, after V lost 8 bases and J lost 3 bases. Broader study findings: Most likely, a cluster of highly shared sequence variants arose as a sequencing artifact. Around 18,000 TCR beta sequences were associated with HLA alleles at 0.05 false discovery rate in a later analysis. For TCR beta chains, V- and J-gene trimming was later linked to a missense DCLRE1C variant.

Comment on this clone: No antigen is known for it.

The study ran its PCR with 60 Vbeta and 13 Jbeta primers. Measured with immunoSEQ multiplex PCR; TCRdb has only the in-frame clones, and not every one. This sample has fewer than 100,000 clones, with about three quarters found just once. This chain links TRBV10-3 with TRBJ1-1, with 10 bases aligning to TRBD1. Sequencing was carried out using PBMCs. The TCR originated in a middle-aged man in good health and CMV-seropositive. The CDR3 protein is CAISTGGPDTEAFF. In nucleotides, the CDR3 is TGTGCCATCTCGACAGGGGGCCCCGACACTGAAGCTTTCTTT.